The 20 T cell receptor beta chains presented below share a single source sample, sequenced in a study of breast tumors, draining lymph nodes, adjacent tissues (dated by TCRdb to 2015 to 2016). The receptor library was made with multiplex PCR. TCRdb records Illumina HiSeq 2000 as the sequencer. Through fastp at Q25 and MiXCR, TCRdb rebuilt clones from the public reads, retaining in-frame beta chains. For every CDR3 protein sequence, its rows merge into one entry that carries the most common genes and DNA. The sample table holds over 150,000 distinct CDR3 sequences, of which approximately 30% were seen once. Roughly 4.3% of the sample lies in the top ten. Lymph node samples were obtained from the axillary draining lymph nodes of breast cancer patients. The sequenced material came from axillary lymph node tissue. Receptors originate from a female donor with breast cancer. Some clones in this sample may be carry-over from other donors' samples.

This clonotype was found many times. The rearrangement links TRBV6-2 or TRBV6-3 to TRBJ1-5, with D perhaps TRBD1 (6 bases). Germline loops: CDR1 MNHEY, CDR2 SVGEGT. This CDR3 comprises 14 residues. The germline V and J ends were trimmed by 7 bases and 3 bases, with 13 bases remaining between them. CDR3 protein: CASTLGHLNQPQHF. The CDR3 nucleotides are TGTGCCAGCACCCTGGGACACCTCAATCAGCCCCAGCATTTT.

This clonotype showed up just once. The CDR3 does not end in the conserved phenylalanine or tryptophan, so this is likely a read error. The chain has TRBV7-9 and TRBJ2-3; D is unresolved. Trimming removed 4 bases at V and 9 bases at J, with 11 bases between. Germline values: CDR1 SEHNR, CDR2 FQNEAQ (reference sequence). The CDR3 contains 12 residues. This CDR3 is CASSSNSPTQYS. The CDR3 region has the DNA TGTGCCAGCAGCTCCAACTCGCCCACGCAGTATTCC.

The chain links TRBV27 to TRBJ2-1, with TRBD2 matching over 10 bases. With V trimmed by 8 bases and J by 7 bases, 5 bases remained unmatched. The CDR3 is 13 residues long. The germline CDR1 and CDR2 sequences are MNHEY and SMNVEV (reference sequence). The CDR3 loop reads CASLAGGGNEQFF. CDR3 DNA sequence: TGTGCCAGCTTAGCGGGGGGTGGAAATGAGCAGTTCTTC.

This clonotype has ten or more counts. Since a much larger clone is just one base distant, this may be a read error. The J gene is TRBJ2-3, the V gene TRBV7-2; no clear D. The V end was cut by 2 bases, the J end by 8 bases, with 8 bases between. Germline values: CDR1 SGHTA, CDR2 FQGNSA. This CDR3 has 12 residues. CDR3 DNA: TGTGCCAGCAGCTTAAGTCCAGGTACGCAGTATTTT. As protein: CASSLSPGTQYF.

This clonotype was observed many times. This chain connects TRBV5-6 to TRBJ1-2, with TRBD1 identical over 12 bases. This CDR3 has 18 residues. The ends lost 2 bases at V and 2 bases at J; junction bases unmatched: 10. CDR1 is SGHDT and CDR2 is YYEEEE in the germline V gene. CDR3 DNA: TGTGCCAGCAGCTTTACCGGGACAGGGGGCGCGCCGAACTATGGCTACACCTTC. Translation gives CASSFTGTGGAPNYGYTF.

This sequence joins TRBV6-5 and TRBJ2-1; 8 bases agree with TRBD2. Germline V gives CDR1 MNHEY, CDR2 SVGAGI. The CDR3 extends over 12 amino acids. The V segment lost 10 bases and the J segment 8 bases; nucleotides outside the gene matches: 7. In DNA, the CDR3 is TGTGCCACCCGTGCGGGGGGCGATGAGCAGTTCTTC. Amino acids: CATRAGGDEQFF.

In the case of this clonotype: With a much larger clone just one base away, this may be a read error. This chain links TRBV6-2 or TRBV6-3 with TRBJ2-3; D remains ambiguous. The V and J ends lost 5 bases and 6 bases respectively, with 9 bases between them. The CDR3 extends over 12 amino acids. Germline V lookup: CDR1 MNHEY, CDR2 SVGEGT. The CDR3 here is CASSHAGDTQYF. Written as DNA, the CDR3 is TGTGCCAGCAGTCATGCAGGCGATACGCAGTATTTT.

J is TRBJ2-6 and V is TRBV14; a weak D match, TRBD1 (5 bases). The CDR3 totals 19 residues. Trimming cost V 0 bases and J 0 bases, with 15 bases left between them. CDR1 is SGHDN and CDR2 is FVKESK in the germline V gene. Here the CDR3 reads CASSQEFLGLCSGANVLTF. Written as DNA, the CDR3 is TGTGCCAGCAGCCAAGAATTCCTGGGGCTGTGCTCTGGGGCCAACGTCCTGACTTTC.

This clonotype was observed many times. V usage is TRBV4-1 and J usage is TRBJ1-2, with unresolved D. Germline CDR1 reads MGHRA; CDR2 reads YSYEKL. V dropped 5 bases and J dropped 3 bases, with 13 bases sitting between them. This CDR3 spans 14 amino acids. CDR3 coding DNA: TGCGCCAGCAGCACGAACGCCGACTACTATGGCTACACCTTC. The encoded protein is CASSTNADYYGYTF.

This clonotype was seen at least ten times. This sequence joins TRBV20-1 and TRBJ2-3; weak D call: TRBD2 (6 bases). The germline V gene encodes CDR1 DFQATT and CDR2 SNEGSKA (reference sequence). This CDR3 region has 13 residues. The V gene lost 3 bases and the J gene lost 1 base, with 8 bases spanning the gap. The CDR3 nucleotides read TGCAGTGCTAGCGGAGGGGGCACAGATACGCAGTATTTT. Its translation: CSASGGGTDTQYF.

This clonotype was detected ten times or more. This rearrangement joins TRBV2 to TRBJ2-3; unclear D gene. CDR3 size: 16 residues. The germline CDR1 and CDR2 sequences are SNHLY and FYNNEI. The ends were cut back, 4 bases at V and 6 bases at J, with 20 bases in the middle. CDR3 residues: CASSATPFIAADTQYF. The CDR3 region has the DNA TGTGCCAGCAGTGCCACCCCCTTCATTGCGGCGGATACGCAGTATTTT.

This clonotype came up many times. CDR3 bases: TGTGCCAGCGCGGGGGGCTCCAACACCGGGGAGCTGTTTTTT. Translated, it gives CASAGGSNTGELFF. The chain couples TRBV2 to TRBJ2-2, with 8 bases matching TRBD2. The CDR3 is made up of 14 amino acids. Germline V gene data show CDR1 as SNHLY and CDR2 as FYNNEI. Unmatched junction bases numbered 4, after V lost 8 bases and J lost 2 bases.

This clonotype occurred many times. J is TRBJ2-1 and V is TRBV7-3; 11 positions match TRBD2. From germline, CDR1 is SGHTA and CDR2 FQGTGA. With 3 bases clipped from V and 7 bases from J, the junction kept 2 bases outside the gene matches. The CDR3 contains 14 residues. CDR3 region: CASSFTSGSNEQFF. CDR3 in DNA: TGTGCCAGCAGCTTTACTAGCGGGAGTAATGAGCAGTTCTTC. The full variable domain, with the rest looked up from reference TRBV7-3 and TRBJ2-1, is GAGVSQTPSNKVTEKGKYVELRCDPISGHTALYWYRQSLGQGPEFLIYFQGTGAADDSGLPNDRFFAVRPEGSVSTLKIQRTERGDSAVYLCASSFTSGSNEQFFGPGTRLTVL.

This clonotype has just a few counts. This sequence may be a read error, since a much larger clone differs from it by one base. The chain employs TRBV9 and TRBJ1-5; 8 nucleotides line up with TRBD1. Germline V gives CDR1 SGDLS, CDR2 YYNGEE. This CDR3 has 14 amino acids. CDR3 residues: CASSSRQGPQPQPF. The CDR3, as DNA: TGTGCCAGCAGCTCACGACAGGGGCCTCAGCCCCAGCCTTTT.

The genes are TRBV29-1 and TRBJ2-3; 10 bases line up with TRBD2. The CDR3 contains 15 residues. Germline CDR1 reads SQVTM; CDR2 reads ANQGSEA. The CDR3 loop is CTTVTSGIDTDTQYF. The CDR3 bases are TGCACCACCGTTACTAGCGGGATTGACACAGATACGCAGTATTTT.

This clonotype is a singleton in its sample. The conserved final phenylalanine or tryptophan is absent from the CDR3, which likely points to a read error. The chain employs TRBV2 and TRBJ2-1, with TRBD1 matching over 9 bases. In germline, CDR1 is SNHLY, CDR2 FYNNEI. This CDR3 has 14 amino acids. CDR3 sequence reads: CGSRGDRAYNEQFS. The CDR3 DNA sequence: TGTGGCAGCAGGGGGGACAGGGCCTACAATGAGCAGTTCTCC.

This clonotype was detected many times. The V and J genes are TRBV19 and TRBJ2-7, with 7 bases matching TRBD1. The CDR3 is made up of 14 amino acids. The junction had 8 bases not matched to a gene; V was cut back by 3 bases and J by 6 bases. From germline, CDR1 is LNHDA and CDR2 SQIVND (reference sequence). The CDR3 DNA reads as TGTGCCAGTAGTATCGTGGACAGGTGGGGCGAGCAGTACTTC. Protein: CASSIVDRWGEQYF. The full variable domain, completed using reference TRBV19 and TRBJ2-7, is DGGITQSPKYLFRKEGQNVTLSCEQNLNHDAMYWYRQDPGQGLRLIYYSQIVNDFQKGDIAEGYSVSREKKESFPLTVTSAQKNPTAFYLCASSIVDRWGEQYFGPGTRLTVT.

The chain has TRBV25-1 and TRBJ1-2, with D perhaps matching TRBD1 (6 bases). Germline V gives CDR1 MGHDK, CDR2 SYGVNS. The V end lost 11 bases, the J end lost 6 bases, and 19 bases lay between the germline ends. The length of the CDR3 is 13 residues. In nucleotides, the CDR3 is TGTGCCGGCAATTCTACAGGGTCGAATGGCTACACCTTC. Translation: CAGNSTGSNGYTF.

This clonotype was seen many times. This chain uses TRBV4-1 with TRBJ2-3, with 12 positions matching TRBD2. The CDR3 contains 17 residues. Germline values: CDR1 MGHRA, CDR2 YSYEKL. The trim removed 0 bases at V and 4 bases at J, leaving 5 bases unmatched. The CDR3 loop reads CASSQDPSGRASDTQYF. CDR3 coding DNA: TGCGCCAGCAGCCAAGATCCTAGCGGGAGGGCATCAGATACGCAGTATTTT.

The chain carries TRBV12-3 or TRBV12-4 and TRBJ1-2; maybe TRBD1 (5 bases). The V end was cut by 5 bases, the J end by 2 bases, with 24 bases between. The CDR3 has 18 residues. CDR3 DNA: TGTGCCAGCAGTCCGAATAGAGGGACGGACTATGGAAACTATGGCTACACCTTC. It translates to CASSPNRGTDYGNYGYTF.